These 22 T cell receptor beta chains came from one sample sequenced in a study of control samples from healthy donors and cancer patients. Method: immunoSEQ multiplex PCR; TCRdb's copy keeps in-frame clones and lacks some. The sample has roughly 88,000 clones, around four fifths seen once; the top ten hold roughly a fifth. The sample was blood. The receptors come from a man aged 25 to 45 in good health.

The J gene is TRBJ1-1, the V gene TRBV28; 9 bases match TRBD1. This CDR3 region has 16 residues. Per the germline V gene, CDR1 is MDHEN and CDR2 is SYDVKM. Losses at the gene ends were 6 bases for V and 5 bases for J; bases not matched to a gene: 13. The CDR3: CASRHQNRGRVTEAFF. CDR3 DNA: TGTGCCAGCAGACATCAAAACAGGGGGCGGGTTACTGAAGCTTTCTTT.

The CDR3 here is CASSLSLAKNIQYF. The CDR3 DNA is TGTGCCAGCAGCCTCAGCCTAGCCAAAAACATTCAGTACTTC. This chain joins TRBV5-5 and TRBJ2-4; D not certain. Trimming cost V 4 bases and J 0 bases, with 8 bases left between them. The CDR3 consists of 14 residues. Looked up from germline, CDR1 is SGHKS and CDR2 is YYEKEE (reference sequence).

V gene TRBV27 combines with J gene TRBJ2-3; D is unresolved. The CDR3 has 14 amino acids. Germline CDR1 MNHEY, CDR2 SMNVEV (reference sequence). V shed 6 bases and J shed 1 base, with 11 bases lying between them. CDR3 DNA sequence: TGTGCCAGCAGCCTTTTCGAGGGCACAGATACGCAGTATTTT. Translation gives CASSLFEGTDTQYF.

The rearrangement links TRBV5-1 to TRBJ2-6; 12 nucleotides agree with TRBD2. CDR1 is SGHRS and CDR2 is YFSETQ in the germline V gene. The CDR3 contains 19 residues. Trimming took 3 bases from V and 1 from J; bases not matched to a gene: 8. This chain's CDR3 is CASSYGLAGPPSGANVLTF. CDR3 nucleotides: TGCGCCAGCAGCTACGGACTAGCGGGGCCCCCGTCTGGGGCCAACGTCCTGACTTTC.

This clone was counted only a few times. This chain joins TRBV14 and TRBJ1-4, with D hard to call. Deletions cut 0 bases from V and 0 bases from J, with 11 bases between. The CDR3 totals 17 residues. The V gene's germline CDR1 is SGHDN and CDR2 FVKESK. CDR3 coding DNA: TGTGCCAGCAGCCAAGAGTCGTTGGCAGCAACTAATGAAAAACTGTTTTTT. Translation gives CASSQESLAATNEKLFF.

This chain uses TRBV6-6 with TRBJ1-5; D gene ambiguous. CDR1 and CDR2 (germline): MNHNY, SVGAGI (reference sequence). The V end was cut by 2 bases, the J end by 5 bases, with 4 bases between. This CDR3 region has 12 residues. The CDR3 nucleotides read TGTGCCAGCAGTTACCCGTATCAGCCCCAGCATTTT. Its protein product is CASSYPYQPQHF.

This chain uses TRBV28 with TRBJ2-2; 7 positions agree with TRBD2. This CDR3 comprises 16 residues. Germline CDR1 reads MDHEN; CDR2 reads SYDVKM. J lost 5 bases, V lost 2 bases, and 8 bases had no gene match. Here the CDR3 reads CASSLISMRETGELFF. The DNA of the CDR3 is TGTGCCAGCAGTTTAATTTCAATGCGGGAGACCGGGGAGCTGTTTTTT. Full variable domain (outside the CDR3, taken from reference TRBV28 and TRBJ2-2): DVKVTQSSRYLVKRTGEKVFLECVQDMDHENMFWYRQDPGLGLRLIYFSYDVKMKEKGDIPEGYSVSREKKERFSLILESASTNQTSMYLCASSLISMRETGELFFGEGSRLTVL.

The rearrangement joins TRBV7-9 to TRBJ1-2; TRBD1 might be the D (6 bases). The CDR3 extends over 15 amino acids. The germline CDR1 and CDR2 sequences are SEHNR and FQNEAQ (reference sequence). The V end was cut by 5 bases, the J end by 6 bases, with 19 bases between. The CDR3 DNA sequence: TGTGCCAGCAGCGACCTCCTACAGGGACGGCATGGCTACACCTTC. It translates to CASSDLLQGRHGYTF. Full variable domain (outside the CDR3, taken from reference TRBV7-9 and TRBJ1-2): DTGVSQNPRHKITKRGQNVTFRCDPISEHNRLYWYRQTLGQGPEFLTYFQNEAQLEKSRLLSDRFSAERPKGSFSTLEIQRTEQGDSAMYLCASSDLLQGRHGYTFGSGTRLTVV.

This chain uses TRBV5-1 with TRBJ1-1; D is unclear. The CDR3 sequence is 14 residues long. In germline, CDR1 is SGHRS, CDR2 YFSETQ. V was pared by 3 bases and J by 0 bases, with 9 bases between. CDR3 loop: CASSSYGMNTEAFF. The CDR3 nucleotides are TGCGCCAGCAGCTCGTATGGTATGAACACTGAAGCTTTCTTT.

This chain links TRBV27 with TRBJ2-3; 7 nucleotides agree with TRBD1. Looked up from germline, CDR1 is MNHEY and CDR2 is SMNVEV (reference sequence). V dropped 4 bases and J dropped 5; count of bases not matched to a gene: 18. This CDR3 region has 18 residues. Here the CDR3 DNA reads TGTGCCAGCAGTTCACTATCCGTACAGGGGTCAGAGCGAGATACGCAGTATTTT. Its translation is CASSSLSVQGSERDTQYF.

The CDR3: CASSSDRGDEKLFF. In nucleotides, the CDR3 is TGTGCCAGCAGCTCGGACAGGGGTGATGAAAAACTGTTTTTT. V usage is TRBV7-9 and J usage is TRBJ1-4, with 9 bases aligning to TRBD1. This CDR3 has 14 amino acids. In germline, CDR1 is SEHNR, CDR2 FQNEAQ (reference sequence). V gave up 4 bases and J gave up 6 bases; unmatched junction bases: 3.

The chain couples TRBV5-4 to TRBJ2-7; D may match TRBD1 or TRBD2 (6 bases each). V dropped 3 bases and J dropped 6 bases, with 16 bases sitting between them. This CDR3 contains 14 residues. Germline lookup yields CDR1 SGHNT and CDR2 YYREEE (reference sequence). The CDR3 loop is CASSSGGASLEQYF. The CDR3 nucleotides are TGTGCCAGCAGCTCCGGGGGCGCATCGCTCGAGCAGTACTTC.

The V call is TRBV3-1 (or the pseudogene TRBV3-2), the J call TRBJ1-1, with 8 bases aligning to TRBD1. The V and J ends lost 4 bases and 11 bases, in that order; junction bases with no gene match: 12. Per germline, CDR1 LGHDT and CDR2 YNNKEL (reference sequence). The CDR3 loop spans 14 amino acids. The CDR3 reads CASSPPGQGRKAFF. The CDR3 DNA reads TGTGCCAGCAGCCCACCAGGACAGGGAAGAAAGGCTTTCTTT.

As DNA, the CDR3 is TGTGCCATCAGTGTGGGGAGAGGTACAGATACGCAGTATTTT. This codes for CAISVGRGTDTQYF. V and J are TRBV10-3 and TRBJ2-3, with D possibly TRBD2 on 5 matching bases. Trimming shortened V by 4 bases and J by 3 bases, and 11 bases separated the two germline ends. The V gene's germline CDR1 is ENHRY and CDR2 SYGVKD. This CDR3 region has 14 residues.

The J gene is TRBJ2-3, the V gene TRBV6-5, with 11 bases matching TRBD2. The CDR3 consists of 15 residues. Germline V gene sequence: CDR1 MNHEY, CDR2 SVGAGI. V trimming: 10 bases; J trimming: 2 bases; junction bases outside the gene matches: 8. The CDR3 DNA reads as TGTGCCACCATACCGACTAGCGGGGTCACAGATACGCAGTATTTT. It codes for CATIPTSGVTDTQYF.

This chain uses TRBV5-4 with TRBJ2-4; no clear D gene. The V gene lost 0 bases and the J gene lost 5 bases, with 9 bases spanning the gap. The CDR3 extends over 14 amino acids. Germline CDR1 reads SGHNT; CDR2 reads YYREEE (reference sequence). This CDR3 reads CASSLGSEENIQYF. The CDR3 DNA sequence: TGTGCCAGCAGCTTGGGGAGCGAGGAAAACATTCAGTACTTC.

The chain combines TRBV3-1 (or the pseudogene TRBV3-2) with TRBJ1-4, with D maybe TRBD1 (5 bases). The CDR3 runs to 15 residues. V lost 0 bases to trimming and J lost 4 bases, with 9 bases between them. Per the germline V gene, CDR1 is LGHDT and CDR2 is YNNKEL (reference sequence). CDR3 sequence reads: CASSQDLQVNEKLFF. The CDR3 bases are TGTGCCAGCAGCCAAGATCTACAGGTTAATGAAAAACTGTTTTTT.

The V gene is TRBV9, the J gene TRBJ2-7; D is perhaps TRBD1 (5 bases). Germline V gene sequence: CDR1 SGDLS, CDR2 YYNGEE. Trimming left V 0 bases short and J 3 bases short, with 10 bases between. The length of the CDR3 is 14 residues. The CDR3 loop is CASSVAPGNYEQYF. The CDR3 DNA reads as TGTGCCAGCAGCGTAGCCCCAGGGAACTACGAGCAGTACTTC.

The rearrangement joins TRBV30 to TRBJ2-7; D may be TRBD2 (6 bases). The CDR3 totals 15 residues. Germline loops: CDR1 GTSNPN, CDR2 SVGIG (reference sequence). V was trimmed by 3 bases and J by 5 bases, leaving 20 bases between them. The CDR3 loop is CAWRPLSTSYHEQYF. For the CDR3, the DNA is TGTGCCTGGAGGCCCCTCTCAACTAGCTACCACGAGCAGTACTTC.

The CDR3 loop reads CASSVGAGGEAFF. Here the CDR3 DNA reads TGTGCCAGCAGCGTCGGGGCCGGGGGTGAAGCTTTCTTT. V gene TRBV7-3 combines with J gene TRBJ1-1; D perhaps matches TRBD1 (5 bases). CDR1 and CDR2 from the germline V gene are SGHTA and FQGTGA. The CDR3 covers 13 residues. Trimming took 5 bases from V and 7 from J, leaving 14 bases between them.

This clone was observed a single time. This chain connects TRBV2 to TRBJ2-4; D is ambiguous. Per germline, CDR1 SNHLY and CDR2 FYNNEI. The CDR3 totals 13 residues. Trimming pared 7 bases from V and 0 bases from J, leaving 7 bases between. The CDR3: CASIPPAKNIQYF. CDR3 DNA: TGTGCCAGCATTCCCCCAGCCAAAAACATTCAGTACTTC.

CDR3 protein: CASSESGQGFTEAFF. The CDR3 region has the DNA TGCGCCAGCAGTGAGTCGGGACAGGGATTCACTGAAGCTTTCTTT. The chain has TRBV10-1 and TRBJ1-1; TRBD1 aligns across 9 bases. Germline loops: CDR1 WNHNN, CDR2 SYGVQD (reference sequence). The CDR3 spans 15 residues. J was trimmed by 4 bases and V by 0 bases; bases with no gene match: 3.